This TCR beta chain derives from a study of prognosis after radiotherapy for stage I lung cancer. The wider study: With stereotactic body radiotherapy, no patient received any concurrent therapy.

About this clonotype itself: It is likely a read error: a sequence one base away is far more abundant.

Two-round multiplex PCR, the amplification method, yielded TCR beta CDR3 from genomic DNA. Amplification in first-round PCR relied on primers specific to each TRBV and TRBJ gene. TCRdb reprocessed the multiplex PCR reads with MiXCR, giving one entry per CDR3 protein. The sample includes about 22,000 distinct CDR3 sequences, approximately 39% seen only once; the top ten take roughly a fifth. Blood, around 6 milliliters, was collected at each of two time points. Germline V gene sequence: CDR1 MNHNS, CDR2 SASEGT. The CDR3 totals 14 residues. This chain uses TRBV6-1 with TRBJ2-1; 8 bases line up with TRBD2. This sequence was found in a donor older than 45 with non-small cell lung cancer. The material sequenced was PBMCs, taken before or after stereotactic body radiation therapy (not recorded which). CDR3 sequence: CASSYGAGDDEQLF. In DNA form, the CDR3 reads TGTGCCAGCAGTTACGGAGCGGGAGATGATGAGCAGTTATTC.